This T cell receptor beta chain was identified during a study of regulatory and conventional T cells in RAG deficiency. Regulatory T cells were sorted from blood as CD4+ CD25-high CD127-low cells. This CDR3 spans 18 amino acids. V was shortened by 6 bases and J by 1 base, with 24 bases between the two germline ends. Germline assignment: CDR1 SGHTA and CDR2 FQGNSA. About this clone itself: What it recognizes is unknown.

Repertoires were generated with immunoSEQ multiplex PCR, while TCRdb's copy carries only in-frame clones and drops some. The sample lists around 29,000 clones, 75% to 95% occurring once. Notes on the study in general: Omenn patients showed >75% Treg-Tconv overlap and shorter CDR3 lengths. Sorted Omenn CD25-high CD127-low cells may not be bona fide Tregs.

Another study also made use of these data, one on regulatory T cells. In that study: The PCR used 52 TRBV and 13 TRBJ primers.

This rearrangement joins TRBV7-2 to TRBJ1-1; possible D gene TRBD1, 6 bases. This TCR was recovered from a human donor in good health. The sample comprised Tregs sorted from blood. CDR3 nucleotides: TGTGCCAGCAGAGGTAAGGAATCAGGGGCCTTCCGGAACACTGAAGCTTTCTTT. It yields the protein CASRGKESGAFRNTEAFF.